The rows below give T cell receptor beta chains drawn from one sample of a study of cytotoxic CD8 clonotypes in ibrutinib-treated CLL. The protocol was immunoSEQ multiplex PCR, while the TCRdb copy is restricted to in-frame clones and leaves out a portion. The table lists fewer than 400,000 clones, about 64% of them singletons, with around 6.6% in the top ten. The material sequenced was PBMCs, taken after 36 months of ibrutinib treatment. The receptors were sampled from a human donor with chronic lymphocytic leukemia. Each CDR3 is given with its conserved first and last residue. Each record gives: clone size, D gene, V gene, J gene, CDR3 protein, CDR3 DNA. The D gene is left open where the match is weak. For some rows the clone size is stated as once, few or many, or as a class when expanded; others skip it.

NA	NA	TRBV28	TRBJ2-7	CASSPKGGRSVYEQYF	TGTGCCAGCAGTCCCAAAGGTGGCCGTTCCGTCTACGAGCAGTACTTC
NA	NA	TRBV13	TRBJ1-1	CASSPFRMNTEAFF	TGTGCCAGCAGCCCCTTTAGGATGAACACTGAAGCTTTCTTT
few	NA	TRBV19	TRBJ1-2	CASSPWTERGYTF	TGTGCCAGTAGTCCCTGGACAGAGCGTGGCTACACCTTC
few	NA	TRBV5-4	TRBJ1-1	CASWQTPNTEAFF	TGTGCCAGCTGGCAAACGCCGAACACTGAAGCTTTCTTT
few	TRBD1	TRBV10-3	TRBJ2-7	CAIRVTGGHEQYF	TGTGCCATCAGGGTTACAGGGGGCCACGAGCAGTACTTC
NA	TRBD2	TRBV4-1	TRBJ2-5	CASSRLLAGVPRGTQYF	TGCGCCAGCAGCCGGTTACTAGCGGGGGTCCCCAGGGGGACCCAGTACTTC
NA	TRBD2	TRBV7-2	TRBJ2-7	CASSLAPGLESYGALVQYF	TGTGCCAGCAGCTTAGCTCCGGGACTAGAGTCCTATGGGGCCCTCGTGCAGTACTTC
NA	NA	TRBV4-1	TRBJ1-2	CASSQDNRVPYGYTF	TGCGCCAGCAGCCAAGATAACAGGGTTCCCTATGGCTACACCTTC
NA	TRBD1	TRBV2	TRBJ1-1	CASSADRGRNTEAFF	TGTGCCAGCAGTGCGGACAGGGGGAGGAACACTGAAGCTTTCTTT
few	NA	TRBV2	TRBJ1-2	CASRLTAQTVYGYTF	TGTGCCAGCAGGTTGACGGCCCAAACGGTCTATGGCTACACCTTC
once	TRBD2	TRBV6-5	TRBJ2-4	CASSTRTSGGDIQYF	TGTGCCAGCAGCACCCGGACTAGCGGGGGGGACATTCAGTACTTC
NA	TRBD1	TRBV5-6	TRBJ2-3	CASSTGTGGADTQYF	TGTGCCAGCAGCACCGGGACAGGAGGAGCAGATACGCAGTATTTT
NA	TRBD2	TRBV7-3	TRBJ2-1	CASSLGGRGYNEQFF	TGTGCCAGCAGCTTGGGCGGGAGGGGATACAATGAGCAGTTCTTC
NA	NA	TRBV15	TRBJ2-2	CATSRQGLGGELFF	TGTGCCACCAGCAGGCAGGGGTTGGGCGGGGAGCTGTTTTTT
NA	NA	TRBV2	TRBJ2-2	CASSLRQSRGTGELFF	TGTGCCAGCAGCCTACGACAGTCGAGGGGCACCGGGGAGCTGTTTTTT
NA	NA	TRBV11-2	TRBJ2-1	CASSVPGLNNEQFF	TGTGCCAGCAGCGTCCCGGGACTGAACAATGAGCAGTTCTTC
NA	NA	TRBV5-1	TRBJ1-1	CASSWNRELGTEAFF	TGCGCCAGCAGCTGGAACAGGGAACTAGGCACTGAAGCTTTCTTT
NA	NA	TRBV4-1	TRBJ2-5	CASSQAGGGETQYF	TGCGCCAGCAGCCAAGCTGGTGGGGGGGAGACCCAGTACTTC
NA	TRBD1	TRBV27	TRBJ2-1	CASRFSGNSGGYEQFF	TGTGCCAGCCGCTTTAGTGGTAATTCAGGGGGCTATGAGCAGTTCTTC
NA	NA	TRBV21-1	TRBJ1-5	CARKPRDNGMSNQPQHF	TGTGCCAGAAAACCCCGGGACAACGGCATGAGCAATCAGCCCCAGCATTTT
NA	NA	TRBV11-3	TRBJ2-2	CASSSTARAGELFF	TGTGCCAGCAGCTCTACCGCAAGAGCCGGGGAGCTGTTTTTT
NA	NA	TRBV5-1	TRBJ2-7	CASGRTDGGEQYF	TGCGCCAGCGGACGAACCGACGGCGGCGAGCAGTACTTC
NA	NA	TRBV5-4	TRBJ1-1	CASSLGGLRYTEAFF	TGTGCCAGCAGCTTGGGGGGGCTCAGGTACACTGAAGCTTTCTTT
NA	NA	TRBV7-2	TRBJ1-5	CASSLLGGGQPQHF	TGTGCCAGCAGCTTACTGGGGGGAGGGCAGCCCCAGCATTTT
NA	NA	TRBV6-1	TRBJ1-4	CASSVGHAREKLFF	TGTGCCAGCAGTGTTGGACACGCCCGGGAAAAACTGTTTTTT
NA	NA	TRBV11-1	TRBJ2-2	CASSRGPVNTNTGELFF	TGTGCCAGCAGCAGAGGCCCGGTTAATACGAACACCGGGGAGCTGTTTTTT
NA	TRBD2	TRBV5-1	TRBJ2-6	CASSSGLAGSGANVLTF	TGCGCCAGCAGCTCGGGACTAGCGGGTTCTGGGGCCAACGTCCTGACTTTC
few	TRBD1	TRBV10-3	TRBJ1-2	CAISESRDRVNYGYTF	TGTGCCATCAGTGAGTCGCGGGACAGGGTAAACTATGGCTACACCTTC